This T cell receptor beta chain was captured in a study of blood T cell repertoires in COVID-19. CDR3 length: 13 residues. From germline, CDR1 is MNHEY and CDR2 SMNVEV (reference sequence). Unmatched junction bases numbered 1, after V lost 5 bases and J lost 4 bases. This table comes from immunoSEQ multiplex PCR, and its TCRdb copy is limited to in-frame clones, with some not included. Counted here are roughly 250,000 clones, 84% occurring once; the ten biggest clones make up around a sixth. This clone was seen once. In Seattle, patients joined the study during active infection and were tracked longitudinally.

This TCR derives from a person aged 65 to 79 with COVID-19, enrolled during active disease. This chain links TRBV27 with TRBJ1-1, with TRBD1 matching over 10 bases. Material for sequencing was peripheral blood. CDR3 sequence (DNA): TGTGCCAGCAGTGGGACAGGGGCCACTGAAGCTTTCTTT. This translates into CASSGTGATEAFF.